This T cell receptor beta chain was captured by sequencing in a study of Graves' ophthalmopathy and Graves' hyperthyroidism. This clonotype was found many times. RNA transcripts provided the template for amplifying TCR beta CDR3 regions. Investigators did first-round RT-PCR with HTBI primers, then second-round multiplex PCR. TCRdb re-analysed the multiplex PCR reads in MiXCR, keeping a single row per CDR3 protein. The sample yields under 250,000 distinct CDR3 sequences, just under 30% seen once. CDR1 is MDHEN, CDR2 SYDVKM, per germline. J was trimmed by 9 bases and V by 7 bases; bases with no gene match: 13. This CDR3 comprises 14 residues.

The J gene is TRBJ2-5, the V gene TRBV28; 8 nucleotides match TRBD2. Sequences were obtained from peripheral blood. The receptor comes from a man in his fifties with Graves' ophthalmopathy. The CDR3 region has the DNA TGTGCCAGCACTACCTTAGCGGGAATGGAGGCCCAGTACTTC. This gives the protein CASTTLAGMEAQYF.